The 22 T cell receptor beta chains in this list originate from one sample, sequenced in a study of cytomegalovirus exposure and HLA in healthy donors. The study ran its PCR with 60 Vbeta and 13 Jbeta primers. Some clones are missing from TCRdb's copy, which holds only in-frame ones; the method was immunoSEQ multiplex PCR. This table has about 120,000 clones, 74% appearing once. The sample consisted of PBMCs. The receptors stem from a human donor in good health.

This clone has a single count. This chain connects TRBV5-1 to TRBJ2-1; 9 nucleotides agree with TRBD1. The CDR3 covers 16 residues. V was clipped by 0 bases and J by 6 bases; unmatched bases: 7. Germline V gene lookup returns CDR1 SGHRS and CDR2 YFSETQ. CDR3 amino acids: CASSLASGQGGNEQFF. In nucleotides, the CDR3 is TGCGCCAGCAGCTTGGCATCGGGACAGGGCGGCAATGAGCAGTTCTTC. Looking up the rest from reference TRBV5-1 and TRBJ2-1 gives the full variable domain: KAGVTQTPRYLIKTRGQQVTLSCSPISGHRSVSWYQQTPGQGLQFLFEYFSETQRNKGNFPGRFSGRQFSNSRSEMNVSTLELGDSALYLCASSLASGQGGNEQFFGPGTRLTVL.

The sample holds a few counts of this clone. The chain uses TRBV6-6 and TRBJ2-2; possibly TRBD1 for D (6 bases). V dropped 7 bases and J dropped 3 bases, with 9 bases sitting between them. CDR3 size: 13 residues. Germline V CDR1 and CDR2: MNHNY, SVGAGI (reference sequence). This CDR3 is CASNTGYTGELFF. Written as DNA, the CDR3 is TGTGCCAGCAATACAGGGTACACCGGGGAGCTGTTTTTT.

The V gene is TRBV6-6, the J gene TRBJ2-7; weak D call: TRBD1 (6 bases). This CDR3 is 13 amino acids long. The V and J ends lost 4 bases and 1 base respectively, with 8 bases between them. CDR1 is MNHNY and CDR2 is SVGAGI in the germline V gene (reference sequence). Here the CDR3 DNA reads TGTGCCAGCAGTTTGCAGGGGTCCTACGAGCAGTACTTC. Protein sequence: CASSLQGSYEQYF.

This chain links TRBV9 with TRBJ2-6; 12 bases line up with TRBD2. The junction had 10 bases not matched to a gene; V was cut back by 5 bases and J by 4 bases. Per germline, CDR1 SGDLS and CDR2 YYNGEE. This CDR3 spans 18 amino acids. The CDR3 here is CASSPSSGGAEGANVLTF. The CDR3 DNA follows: TGTGCCAGCAGTCCTTCTAGCGGGGGGGCGGAGGGGGCCAACGTCCTGACTTTC.

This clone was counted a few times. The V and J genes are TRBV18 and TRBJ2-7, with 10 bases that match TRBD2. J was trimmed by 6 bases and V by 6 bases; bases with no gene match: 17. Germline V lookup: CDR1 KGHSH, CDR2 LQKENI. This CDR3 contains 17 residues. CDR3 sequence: CASSALGLLAGVSEQYF. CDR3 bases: TGTGCCAGCTCGGCTCTGGGCCTGCTAGCGGGAGTGAGCGAGCAGTACTTC.

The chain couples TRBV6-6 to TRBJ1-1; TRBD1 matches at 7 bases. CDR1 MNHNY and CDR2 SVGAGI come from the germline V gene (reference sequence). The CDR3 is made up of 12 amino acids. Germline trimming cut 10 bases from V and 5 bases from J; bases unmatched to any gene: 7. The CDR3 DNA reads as TGTGCCACAATACAGGGGTCGACTGAAGCTTTCTTT. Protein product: CATIQGSTEAFF.

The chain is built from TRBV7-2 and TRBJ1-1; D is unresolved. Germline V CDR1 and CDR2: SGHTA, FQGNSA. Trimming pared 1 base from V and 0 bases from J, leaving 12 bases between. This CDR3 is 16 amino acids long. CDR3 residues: CASSLVGGRMNTEAFF. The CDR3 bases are TGTGCCAGCAGCTTAGTAGGAGGCAGAATGAACACTGAAGCTTTCTTT.

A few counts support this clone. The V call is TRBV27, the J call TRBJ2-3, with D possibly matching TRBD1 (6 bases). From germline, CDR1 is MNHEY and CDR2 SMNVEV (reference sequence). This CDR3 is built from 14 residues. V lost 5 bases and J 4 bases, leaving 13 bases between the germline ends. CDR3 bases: TGTGCCAGCAGTAAACAGGGAATAGCAGATACGCAGTATTTT. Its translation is CASSKQGIADTQYF.

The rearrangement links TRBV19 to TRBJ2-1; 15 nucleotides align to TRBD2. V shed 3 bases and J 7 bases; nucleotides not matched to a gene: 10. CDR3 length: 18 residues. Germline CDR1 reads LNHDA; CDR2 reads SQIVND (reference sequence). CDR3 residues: CASSILAVGTSGRNEQFF. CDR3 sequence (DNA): TGTGCCAGTAGTATTTTAGCGGTAGGGACTAGCGGGAGGAATGAGCAGTTCTTC.

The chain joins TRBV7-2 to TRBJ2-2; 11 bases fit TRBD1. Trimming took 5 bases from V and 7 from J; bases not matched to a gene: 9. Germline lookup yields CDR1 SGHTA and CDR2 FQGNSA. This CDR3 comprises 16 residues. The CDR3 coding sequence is TGTGCCAGCAGCCTAAAGGGACAGGGGGGGGTCGGGGAGCTGTTTTTT. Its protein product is CASSLKGQGGVGELFF.

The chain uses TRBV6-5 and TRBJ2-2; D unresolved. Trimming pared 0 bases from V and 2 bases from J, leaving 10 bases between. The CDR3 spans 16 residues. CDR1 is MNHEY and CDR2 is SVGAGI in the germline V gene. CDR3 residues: CASSYSRNPNTGELFF. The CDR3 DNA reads TGTGCCAGCAGTTACTCGAGAAACCCAAACACCGGGGAGCTGTTTTTT.

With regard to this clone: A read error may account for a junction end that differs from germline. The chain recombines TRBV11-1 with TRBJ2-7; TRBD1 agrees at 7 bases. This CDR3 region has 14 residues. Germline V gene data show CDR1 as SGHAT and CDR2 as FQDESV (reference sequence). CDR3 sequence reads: CASSSGTVQGYREF. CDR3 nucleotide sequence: TGTGCCAGCAGCTCCGGGACAGTCCAGGGGTATCGGGAATTC.

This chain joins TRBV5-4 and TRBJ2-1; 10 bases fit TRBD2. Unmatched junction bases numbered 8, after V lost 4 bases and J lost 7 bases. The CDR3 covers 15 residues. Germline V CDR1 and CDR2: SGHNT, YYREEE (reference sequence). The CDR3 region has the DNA TGTGCCAGCAGCCGGAGCGGGAGGGGCGGTAATGAGCAGTTCTTC. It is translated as CASSRSGRGGNEQFF. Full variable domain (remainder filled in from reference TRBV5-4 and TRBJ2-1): ETGVTQSPTHLIKTRGQQVTLRCSSQSGHNTVSWYQQALGQGPQFIFQYYREEENGRGNFPPRFSGLQFPNYSSELNVNALELDDSALYLCASSRSGRGGNEQFFGPGTRLTVL.

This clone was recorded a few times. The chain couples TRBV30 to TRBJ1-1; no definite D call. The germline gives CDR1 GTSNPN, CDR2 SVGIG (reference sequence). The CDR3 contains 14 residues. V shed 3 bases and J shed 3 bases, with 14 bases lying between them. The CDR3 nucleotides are TGTGCCTGGAGCCCTAAGGGAGGGTACACTGAAGCTTTCTTT. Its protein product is CAWSPKGGYTEAFF.

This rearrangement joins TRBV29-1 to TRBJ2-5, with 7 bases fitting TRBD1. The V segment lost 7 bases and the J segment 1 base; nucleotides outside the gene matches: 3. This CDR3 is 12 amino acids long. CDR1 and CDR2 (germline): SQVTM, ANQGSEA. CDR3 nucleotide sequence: TGCAGCGGGAACAGGGGCCAAGAGACCCAGTACTTC. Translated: CSGNRGQETQYF.

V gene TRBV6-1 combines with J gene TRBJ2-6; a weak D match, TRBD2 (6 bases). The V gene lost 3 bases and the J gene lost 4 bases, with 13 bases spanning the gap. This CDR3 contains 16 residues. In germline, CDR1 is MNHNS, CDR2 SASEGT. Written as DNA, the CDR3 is TGTGCCAGCAGTGACCGGGGGACGACCGGGGCCAACGTCCTGACTTTC. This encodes CASSDRGTTGANVLTF.

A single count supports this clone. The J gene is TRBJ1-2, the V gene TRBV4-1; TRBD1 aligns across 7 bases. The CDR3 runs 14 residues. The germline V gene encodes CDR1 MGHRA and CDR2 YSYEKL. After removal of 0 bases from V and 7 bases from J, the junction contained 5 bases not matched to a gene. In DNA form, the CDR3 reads TGCGCCAGCAGCCAAGAGGACAGGAGTTTTGGCTACACCTTC. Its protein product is CASSQEDRSFGYTF.

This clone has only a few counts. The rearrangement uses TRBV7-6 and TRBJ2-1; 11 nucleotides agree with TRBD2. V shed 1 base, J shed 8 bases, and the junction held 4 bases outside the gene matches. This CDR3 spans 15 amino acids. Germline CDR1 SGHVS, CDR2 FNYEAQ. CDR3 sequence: CASSLGLAGGDEQFF. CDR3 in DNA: TGTGCCAGCAGCTTAGGCCTAGCGGGAGGTGATGAGCAGTTCTTC.

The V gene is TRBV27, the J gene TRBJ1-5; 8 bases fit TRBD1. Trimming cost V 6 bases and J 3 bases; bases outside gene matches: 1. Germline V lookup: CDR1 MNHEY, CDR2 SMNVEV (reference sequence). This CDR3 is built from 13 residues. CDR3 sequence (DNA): TGTGCCAGCAGGGGACAGGTCAATCAGCCCCAGCATTTT. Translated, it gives CASRGQVNQPQHF.

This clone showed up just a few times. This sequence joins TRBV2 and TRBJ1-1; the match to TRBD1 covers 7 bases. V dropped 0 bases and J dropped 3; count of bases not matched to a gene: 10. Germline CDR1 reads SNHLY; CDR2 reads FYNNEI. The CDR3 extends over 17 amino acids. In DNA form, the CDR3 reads TGTGCCAGCAGTGAAGCGTCGTTTAGGGGGACAGACACTGAAGCTTTCTTT. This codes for CASSEASFRGTDTEAFF. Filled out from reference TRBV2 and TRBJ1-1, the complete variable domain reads EPEVTQTPSHQVTQMGQEVILRCVPISNHLYFYWYRQILGQKVEFLVSFYNNEISEKSEIFDDQFSVERPDGSNFTLKIRSTKLEDSAMYFCASSEASFRGTDTEAFFGQGTRLTVV.

CDR3 sequence (DNA): TGTGCCAGCAGCTTGGGATGGGGCAGGACGAGCACAGATACGCAGTATTTT. It is translated as CASSLGWGRTSTDTQYF. V and J are TRBV5-4 and TRBJ2-3; TRBD1 might be the D (5 bases). The V and J ends lost 0 bases and 0 bases respectively, with 14 bases between them. CDR1 SGHNT and CDR2 YYREEE come from the germline V gene (reference sequence). The CDR3 sequence is 17 residues long.

CDR3 sequence: CASSQETGGNQPQHF. The CDR3 nucleotides are TGCGCCAGCAGCCAAGAGACAGGGGGCAATCAGCCCCAGCATTTT. This chain uses TRBV4-3 with TRBJ1-5, with 8 bases aligning to TRBD1. The trim removed 0 bases at V and 2 bases at J, leaving 0 bases unmatched. CDR1 LGHNA and CDR2 YSLEER come from the germline V gene. The CDR3 has 15 residues.